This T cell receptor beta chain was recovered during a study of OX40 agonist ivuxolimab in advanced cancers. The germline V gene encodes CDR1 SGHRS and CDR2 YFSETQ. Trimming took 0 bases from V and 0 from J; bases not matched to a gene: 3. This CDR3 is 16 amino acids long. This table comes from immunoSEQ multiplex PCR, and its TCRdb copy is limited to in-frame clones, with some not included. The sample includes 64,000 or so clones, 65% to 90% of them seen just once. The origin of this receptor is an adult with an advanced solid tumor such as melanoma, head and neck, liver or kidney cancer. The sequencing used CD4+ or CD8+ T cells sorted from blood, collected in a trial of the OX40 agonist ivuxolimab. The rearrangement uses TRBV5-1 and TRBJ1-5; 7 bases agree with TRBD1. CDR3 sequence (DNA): TGCGCCAGCAGCTTGGGGCACAGGGGTAGCAATCAGCCCCAGCATTTT. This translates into CASSLGHRGSNQPQHF.